This TCR beta chain was recorded in a study of T cell clusters in autoimmune cytopenias. Study-level information: The mean age of healthy donor controls was 56 years, the median about 59 years. A median of about 52,000 TRB reads per sample yielded a median around 2,500 distinct clonotypes.

TRB amplification used approximately 270 ng of peripheral blood genomic DNA. Germline values: CDR1 ENHRY, CDR2 SYGVKD. The CDR3 is 14 residues long. TRB was amplified by touch-down multiplex PCR, primer pools A and B combined. No DNA is given; TCRdb re-called the multiplex PCR reads and lists each CDR3 protein once. The sample has more than 7,000 distinct CDR3 sequences. The sample was also linked to a second study, of T cell repertoires in aging, cancer and after chemotherapy. From that second work: Compared with age-matched healthy donors, untreated hematological or solid cancer patients showed higher blood TCR clonality.

Material for sequencing was peripheral blood. The receptor comes from a human donor in good health. This rearrangement joins TRBV10-3 to TRBJ2-1. CDR3 sequence: CASSEAFSYNEQFF.